This is a list of T cell receptor beta chains from one sample in a study of cytomegalovirus exposure and HLA in healthy donors. The table came from immunoSEQ multiplex PCR; TCRdb's copy has only in-frame clones and leaves some out. The sample lists some 100,000 clones; more than 65% were seen once. Material: PBMCs. The origin of the receptors is a woman under 30 in good health and CMV-seronegative. CDR3s include the opening cysteine and the closing phenylalanine or tryptophan. The order of the fields is D gene, V gene, J gene, clone size, CDR3 protein, CDR3 DNA. A D gene is named only where the DNA matches it firmly. Size tells how often a clone was seen (once, few, many) or the class of an expanded clone, and some rows leave it out.

>.|TRBV29-1|TRBJ1-3|.
CSVEEGASGNTIYF
TGCAGCGTTGAAGAAGGGGCGTCTGGAAACACCATATATTTT
>TRBD2|TRBV9|TRBJ2-1|.
CASSVGGGRVYNNEQFF
TGTGCCAGCAGCGTAGGCGGCGGGAGGGTTTACAACAATGAGCAGTTCTTC
>.|TRBV18|TRBJ1-1|.
CASSPPGARGSTEAFF
TGTGCCAGCTCACCACCCGGGGCCAGGGGTTCGACTGAAGCTTTCTTT
>.|TRBV9|TRBJ2-1|.
CASSPRLAYNEQFF
TGTGCCAGCAGCCCCAGGCTAGCGTACAATGAGCAGTTCTTC
>.|TRBV10-2|TRBJ2-3|.
CASSEARGDTQYF
TGCGCCAGCAGTGAGGCTAGAGGGGATACGCAGTATTTT
>.|TRBV7-2|TRBJ2-5|.
CASRHNRVGETQYF
TGTGCCAGCAGACATAACAGGGTGGGGGAGACCCAGTACTTC
>TRBD1|TRBV6-5|TRBJ2-7|.
CASSYSKTGRREQYF
TGTGCCAGCAGTTATTCCAAGACAGGGAGAAGGGAGCAGTACTTC
>TRBD2|TRBV4-3|TRBJ2-1|.
CASSQDAAGFYNEQFF
TGCGCCAGCAGCCAAGATGCAGCGGGGTTCTACAATGAGCAGTTCTTC
>.|TRBV6-6|TRBJ1-5|.
CASSQGVNQPQHF
TGTGCCAGCAGTCAAGGGGTAAATCAGCCCCAGCATTTT
>.|TRBV29-1|TRBJ2-7|.
CSVLMGGTPVF
TGCAGCGTTCTAATGGGCGGGACCCCCGTCTTC
>.|TRBV7-3|TRBJ2-5|.
CASSPPGRGETQYF
TGTGCCAGCAGCCCACCGGGTCGGGGGGAGACCCAGTACTTC
>.|TRBV6-5|TRBJ1-2|.
CASSNNPGLDYGYTF
TGTGCCAGCAGTAACAATCCGGGACTCGACTATGGCTACACCTTC
>TRBD1|TRBV7-8|TRBJ1-6|once
CASSLAPRTGWPLENSPLHF
TGTGCCAGCAGCTTAGCGCCCCGGACAGGGTGGCCCTTAGAGAATTCACCCCTCCACTTT
>.|TRBV7-9|TRBJ2-7|.
CSSSSYMQQQYF
TGTTCCAGCAGCTCTTACATGCAACAGCAGTACTTC
>TRBD1|TRBV7-8|TRBJ1-2|.
CASSLIRTGVRYGYTF
TGTGCCAGCAGCCTAATAAGGACAGGGGTTCGCTATGGCTACACCTTC
>.|TRBV18|TRBJ2-7|few
CASSLTVATPYEQYF
TGTGCCAGCTCACTGACCGTTGCGACACCTTACGAGCAGTACTTC
>.|TRBV19|TRBJ1-2|.
CASSMRQESWSGGYTF
TGTGCCAGTAGTATGAGACAGGAATCGTGGAGCGGTGGCTACACCTTC
>.|TRBV6-5|TRBJ1-1|.
CASSSTGYTEAFF
TGTGCCAGCAGTTCCACAGGGTATACTGAAGCTTTCTTT
>.|TRBV21-1|TRBJ2-6|once
CASSKARQGRGGANVLTF
TGTGCCAGCAGCAAAGCGAGACAGGGTCGGGGTGGGGCCAACGTCCTGACTTTC
>.|TRBV27|TRBJ2-2|.
CASSPPFVSNTGELFF
TGTGCCAGCAGTCCTCCGTTTGTATCGAACACCGGGGAGCTGTTTTTT
>.|TRBV5-1|TRBJ2-3|.
CASSLIPGPYTDTQYF
TGCGCCAGCAGCTTGATCCCAGGGCCCTACACAGATACGCAGTATTTT
>.|TRBV7-2|TRBJ2-7|once
CASSQGHLTYEQYF
TGTGCCAGCAGCCAAGGACATTTAACCTACGAGCAGTACTTC
>.|TRBV29-1|TRBJ2-7|once
CSVEDPREGVLYF
TGCAGCGTTGAAGATCCGCGGGAAGGAGTGTTGTACTTC
>.|TRBV10-3|TRBJ2-7|.
CAISESGGAHEQYF
TGTGCCATCAGTGAGTCCGGGGGTGCCCACGAGCAGTACTTC
>TRBD1|TRBV5-1|TRBJ1-6|.
CASSLGQGGSPLHF
TGCGCCAGCAGCTTAGGACAGGGGGGATCACCCCTCCACTTT
>TRBD2|TRBV4-3|TRBJ2-1|once
CASSQGSSGGYNEQFF
TGCGCCAGCAGCCAAGGAAGTAGCGGGGGCTACAATGAGCAGTTCTTC
>.|TRBV7-6|TRBJ2-7|.
CASSPNVGAHEQYF
TGTGCCAGCAGCCCTAACGTTGGGGCCCACGAGCAGTACTTC
>TRBD1|TRBV18|TRBJ1-1|once
CASSPTGGRGNTEAFF
TGTGCCAGCTCACCGACAGGGGGCAGAGGGAACACTGAAGCTTTCTTT
>TRBD1|TRBV11-1|TRBJ2-3|.
CASSVWGTGDYAQYF
TGTGCCAGCAGCGTCTGGGGGACAGGGGATTATGCGCAGTATTTT
>TRBD2|TRBV16|TRBJ2-2|.
CASSQLAGRASTGELFF
TGTGCCAGCAGCCAATTGGCCGGGAGGGCGAGCACCGGGGAGCTGTTTTTT
>.|TRBV2|TRBJ2-5|once
CASTPGLARIETQYF
TGTGCCAGCACCCCGGGGCTAGCGAGGATCGAGACCCAGTACTTC
>TRBD2|TRBV19|TRBJ2-7|.
CATQATSGIYEQYF
TGTGCCACCCAGGCTACTAGCGGGATTTACGAGCAGTACTTC
>.|TRBV18|TRBJ1-4|.
CASSPGQGEKLFF
TGTGCCAGCTCACCGGGGCAGGGAGAAAAACTGTTTTTT
>.|TRBV5-5|TRBJ2-7|.
CASSSAPTGYEQYF
TGTGCCAGCAGCTCCGCTCCGACAGGCTACGAGCAGTACTTC
>TRBD2|TRBV4-3|TRBJ2-1|.
CASSQDPIASGEYNEQFF
TGCGCCAGCAGCCAAGATCCGATAGCTAGCGGAGAATACAATGAGCAGTTCTTC
>.|TRBV4-2|TRBJ2-7|.
CASSEQGANYEQYF
TGTGCCAGCAGCGAACAGGGAGCCAACTACGAGCAGTACTTC
>.|TRBV14|TRBJ2-2|.
CASSQDLVRYTGELFF
TGTGCCAGCAGCCAAGATTTAGTGCGATACACCGGGGAGCTGTTTTTT
>.|TRBV5-1|TRBJ1-3|.
CASSLASAGDSGNTIYF
TGCGCCAGCAGCTTGGCCTCGGCAGGGGATTCTGGAAACACCATATATTTT
>TRBD1|TRBV19|TRBJ2-2|.
CASRGGQGIFGELFF
TGTGCCAGTAGGGGAGGACAGGGGATATTCGGGGAGCTGTTTTTT
>.|TRBV6-5|TRBJ2-3|.
CASSRSRGTDTQYF
TGTGCCAGCAGTCGAAGCCGGGGCACAGATACGCAGTATTTT
>TRBD2|TRBV4-2|TRBJ2-1|.
CASSQDLTSGDYNEQFF
TGTGCCAGCAGCCAAGACTTGACTAGCGGGGATTACAATGAGCAGTTCTTC
>TRBD1|TRBV7-9|TRBJ1-1|.
CSSSSHGTADFF
TGTTCCAGCAGCTCCCACGGGACAGCCGATTTCTTT
>.|TRBV27|TRBJ1-2|.
CASSFLPGQDYGYTF
TGTGCCAGCAGTTTCCTCCCGGGACAAGACTATGGCTACACCTTC
>.|TRBV30|TRBJ2-2|.
CAGLTGTTWSTGELFF
TGTGCCGGACTGACAGGTACGACCTGGAGCACCGGGGAGCTGTTTTTT